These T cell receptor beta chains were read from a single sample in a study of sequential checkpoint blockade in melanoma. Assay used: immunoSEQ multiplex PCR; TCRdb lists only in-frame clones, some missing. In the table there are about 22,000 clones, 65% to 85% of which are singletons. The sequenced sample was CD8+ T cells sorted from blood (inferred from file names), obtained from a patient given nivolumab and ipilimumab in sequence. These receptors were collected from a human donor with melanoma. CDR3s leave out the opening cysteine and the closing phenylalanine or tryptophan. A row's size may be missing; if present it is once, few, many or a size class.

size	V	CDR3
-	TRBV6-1	ASSEGQGKNYEQY
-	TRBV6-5	ASSYMVGAQGYT
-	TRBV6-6	ASRYPTSRGYEQY
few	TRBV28	ASSLIPGQGVGEQF
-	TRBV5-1	ASSSLAGEADTQY
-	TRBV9	ASSGLAGGTTDTQY
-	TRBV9	ASSVVGGGYNEQF
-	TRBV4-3	ASSRLSSYNSPLH
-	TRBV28	ASSSLLEFNTEAF
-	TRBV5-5	ASSRGTVKNIQY
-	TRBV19	ASSIAVGGPSEQY
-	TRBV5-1	ASSLGTDIEAF
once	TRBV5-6	ASTLQGFGST
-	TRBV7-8	ASSPGLAEAYEQY
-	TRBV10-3	AANPDRSNQPQH
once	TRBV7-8	ASSSQSRGSEQY
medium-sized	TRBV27	ASSPSPPYEQY
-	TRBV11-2	ASSPPDRAPYEQY
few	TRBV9	ASSVARDPGGPEAF
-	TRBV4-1	ASSQWTSGNRGNEQF
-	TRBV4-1	ASSQGLAGSQETQY
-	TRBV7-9	ASHSGGTEAF
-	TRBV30	AWNHGTAYEQY
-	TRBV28	ASGSYRGSNYGYT
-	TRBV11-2	ASSLAQDEQY
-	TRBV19	AAVRNTEAF
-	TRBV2	ASSESGPPLYEQY
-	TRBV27	ASSYPGNEQF
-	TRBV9	ASSVADAGPQY
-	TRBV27	ASSPGQRRETQY
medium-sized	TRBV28	ASSSTGEWDEQY
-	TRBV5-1	ASSLTGGGEQY
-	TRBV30	AWNLAEGFEKLF
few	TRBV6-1	ASSDQRRPKGEQY
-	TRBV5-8	ASSLWQGVSYEQY
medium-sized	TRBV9	ASSVEGLASYEQY
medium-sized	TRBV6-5	ASSYSSSEPQH
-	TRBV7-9	ASSPPLRDTQY
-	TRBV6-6	ASSYSLLGTGDGYT
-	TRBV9	ASSGKPGQGENEQF
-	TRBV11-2	ASSLGHTEAF
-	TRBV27	ASSLGLAGTYEQY
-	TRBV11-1	ASSQIPGGQETQY